This paragraph reports one TCR beta chain. The antigen is unknown. V shed 4 bases and J 0 bases; nucleotides not matched to a gene: 18. CDR3 length equals 19 residues. CDR1 is SGDLS and CDR2 is YYNGEE in the germline V gene. These data belong to a study of early T cells in non-severe SARS-CoV-2 infection. About the study: The sequenced material was bulk RNA from unsorted whole blood, and its chains were unpaired.

Study-level results: In VDJdb matching, anti-spike CD8 responses were favored while private and CD4 specificities went missing.

Unique molecular identifiers were added to individual cDNA molecules. TCRdb re-called the 5' RACE reads with MiXCR, one entry per CDR3 protein. The table has roughly 27,000 distinct CDR3 sequences, around 4% seen once. This clonotype was sampled from an adult who was a healthcare worker with PCR-confirmed SARS-CoV-2 infection or an uninfected control (not recorded which). The V and J genes are TRBV9 and TRBJ2-5, with 7 bases fitting TRBD2. The sample consisted of whole blood. This chain's CDR3 is CASSPRGVYSYSNQETQYF. CDR3 DNA: TGTGCCAGCAGCCCCCGGGGGGTCTACTCTTATTCAAACCAAGAGACCCAGTACTTC.